The clone carrying this T cell receptor (beta chain) was detected only a few times. Its target is not known. The entry originates in a study of spatial heterogeneity in lung cancer. The study, taken as a whole, reports: For expanded intratumoral alpha and beta TCRs, counts tracked tumor mutation counts.

Documented time point: sample taken at primary tumor resection. V shed 1 base and J shed 0 bases, with 13 bases lying between them. Germline CDR1 DFQATT, CDR2 SNEGSKA (reference sequence). The CDR3 spans 16 residues. MiXCR was run by TCRdb on the 5' RACE reads, yielding one entry per CDR3 protein. The sample lists around 95,000 distinct CDR3 sequences, 3.5% to 5% occurring once. The chain couples TRBV20-1 to TRBJ2-1; D is uncertain. The TCR comes from a male donor with early-stage non-small cell lung cancer. The sample here was lung tumor tissue, taken at surgery. In DNA, the CDR3 is TGCAGTGCTAGAGCCCCTGGGAAACGCTCCTACAATGAGCAGTTCTTC. Translating it yields CSARAPGKRSYNEQFF.